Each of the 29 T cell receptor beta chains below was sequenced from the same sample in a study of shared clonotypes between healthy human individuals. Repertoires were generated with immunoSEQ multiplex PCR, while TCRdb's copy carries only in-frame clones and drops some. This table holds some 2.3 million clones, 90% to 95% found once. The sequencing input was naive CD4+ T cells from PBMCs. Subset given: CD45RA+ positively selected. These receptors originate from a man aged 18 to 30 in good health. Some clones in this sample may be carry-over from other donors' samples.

CDR3 protein: CASGSLAGQGYNEQFF. Written as DNA, the CDR3 is TGTGCCAGTGGGTCCCTAGCGGGCCAGGGGTACAATGAGCAGTTCTTC. The chain employs TRBV28 and TRBJ2-1, with TRBD2 identical over 8 bases. Per germline, CDR1 MDHEN and CDR2 SYDVKM. J gave up 4 bases and V 9 bases, and 14 bases lay outside the gene matches. The CDR3 sequence is 16 residues long.

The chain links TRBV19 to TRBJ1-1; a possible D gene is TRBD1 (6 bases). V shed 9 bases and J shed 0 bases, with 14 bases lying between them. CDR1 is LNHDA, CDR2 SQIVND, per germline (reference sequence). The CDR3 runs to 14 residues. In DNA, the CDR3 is TGTGCCAGCGCTATACAGGGCTTGAACACTGAAGCTTTCTTT. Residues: CASAIQGLNTEAFF.

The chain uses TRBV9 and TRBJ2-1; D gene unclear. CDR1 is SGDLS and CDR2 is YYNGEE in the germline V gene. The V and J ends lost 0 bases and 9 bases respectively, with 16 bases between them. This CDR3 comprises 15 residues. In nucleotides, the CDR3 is TGTGCCAGCAGCGTAGCTGGTCGCAAAACCGGTGAGCAGTTCTTC. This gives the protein CASSVAGRKTGEQFF.

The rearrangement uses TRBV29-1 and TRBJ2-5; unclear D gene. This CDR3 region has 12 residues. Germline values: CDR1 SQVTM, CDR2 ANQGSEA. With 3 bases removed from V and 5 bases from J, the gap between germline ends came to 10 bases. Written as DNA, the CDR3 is TGCAGCGTTGAGTGGCAGGCGGAGACCCAGTACTTC. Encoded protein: CSVEWQAETQYF.

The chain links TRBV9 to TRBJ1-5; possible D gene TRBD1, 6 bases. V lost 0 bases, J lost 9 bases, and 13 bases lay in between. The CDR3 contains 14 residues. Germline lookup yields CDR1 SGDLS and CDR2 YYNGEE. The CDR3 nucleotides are TGTGCCAGCAGCGTAGCAGGGGAAGCGGGGCCCCAGCATTTT. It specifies CASSVAGEAGPQHF. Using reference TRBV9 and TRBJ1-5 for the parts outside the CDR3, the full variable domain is DSGVTQTPKHLITATGQRVTLRCSPRSGDLSVYWYQQSLDQGLQFLIQYYNGEERAKGNILERFSAQQFPDLHSELNLSSLELGDSALYFCASSVAGEAGPQHFGDGTRLSIL.

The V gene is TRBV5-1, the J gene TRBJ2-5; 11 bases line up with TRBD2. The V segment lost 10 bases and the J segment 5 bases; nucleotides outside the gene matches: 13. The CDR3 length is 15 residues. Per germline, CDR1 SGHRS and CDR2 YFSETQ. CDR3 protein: CAGGPSGRPGETQYF. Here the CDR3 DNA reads TGCGCCGGCGGTCCTAGCGGGAGGCCTGGCGAGACCCAGTACTTC.

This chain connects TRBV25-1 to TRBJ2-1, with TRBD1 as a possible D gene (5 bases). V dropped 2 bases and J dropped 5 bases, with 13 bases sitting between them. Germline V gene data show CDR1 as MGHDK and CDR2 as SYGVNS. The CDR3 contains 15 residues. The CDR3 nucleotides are TGTGCCAGCAGTGAAGGGCAGGGCTATCACAATGAGCAGTTCTTC. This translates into CASSEGQGYHNEQFF.

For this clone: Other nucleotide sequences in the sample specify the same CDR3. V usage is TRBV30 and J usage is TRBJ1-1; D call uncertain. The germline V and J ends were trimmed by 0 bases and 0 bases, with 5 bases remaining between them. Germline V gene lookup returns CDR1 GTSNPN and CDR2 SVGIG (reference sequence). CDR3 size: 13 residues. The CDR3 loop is CAWSVALNTEAFF. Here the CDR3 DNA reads TGTGCCTGGAGTGTCGCCCTGAACACTGAAGCTTTCTTT.

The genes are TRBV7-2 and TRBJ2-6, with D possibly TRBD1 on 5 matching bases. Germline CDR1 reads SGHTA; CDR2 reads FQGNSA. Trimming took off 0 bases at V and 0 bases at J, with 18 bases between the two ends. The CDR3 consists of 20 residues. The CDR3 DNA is TGTGCCAGCAGCTTAGCGCCGCCAGGGCCTATTGGCTCTGGGGCCAACGTCCTGACTTTC. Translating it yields CASSLAPPGPIGSGANVLTF.

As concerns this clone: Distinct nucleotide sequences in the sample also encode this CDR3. The chain's CDR3 is CASSIRLAGTYNEQFF. The DNA of the CDR3 is TGTGCCAGTAGTATACGACTAGCGGGGACCTACAATGAGCAGTTCTTC. This rearrangement joins TRBV19 to TRBJ2-1, with 11 positions matching TRBD2. Trimming cost V 2 bases and J 2 bases; bases outside gene matches: 2. Germline CDR1 and CDR2: LNHDA and SQIVND (reference sequence). The CDR3 runs 16 residues.

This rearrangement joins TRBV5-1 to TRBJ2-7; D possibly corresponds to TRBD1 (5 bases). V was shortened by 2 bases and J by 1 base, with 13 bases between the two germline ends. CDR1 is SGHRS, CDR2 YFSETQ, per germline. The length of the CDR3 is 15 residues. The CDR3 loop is CASSFISQGSYEQYF. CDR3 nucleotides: TGCGCCAGCAGCTTTATATCCCAGGGTTCCTACGAGCAGTACTTC.

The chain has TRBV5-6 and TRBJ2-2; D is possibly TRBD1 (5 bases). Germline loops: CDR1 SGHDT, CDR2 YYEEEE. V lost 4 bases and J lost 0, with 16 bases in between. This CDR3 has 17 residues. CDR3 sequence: CASSRIQGYPNTGELFF. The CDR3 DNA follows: TGTGCCAGCAGCCGGATCCAGGGATATCCGAACACCGGGGAGCTGTTTTTT. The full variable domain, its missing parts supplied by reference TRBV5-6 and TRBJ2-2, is DAGVTQSPTHLIKTRGQQVTLRCSPKSGHDTVSWYQQALGQGPQFIFQYYEEEERQRGNFPDRFSGHQFPNYSSELNVNALLLGDSALYLCASSRIQGYPNTGELFFGEGSRLTVL.

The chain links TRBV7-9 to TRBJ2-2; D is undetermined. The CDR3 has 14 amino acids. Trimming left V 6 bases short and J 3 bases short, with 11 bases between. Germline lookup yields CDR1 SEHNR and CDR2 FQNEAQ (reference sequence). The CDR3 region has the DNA TGTGCCAGCAGTCGGTGGGGTGACACCGGGGAGCTGTTTTTT. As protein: CASSRWGDTGELFF.

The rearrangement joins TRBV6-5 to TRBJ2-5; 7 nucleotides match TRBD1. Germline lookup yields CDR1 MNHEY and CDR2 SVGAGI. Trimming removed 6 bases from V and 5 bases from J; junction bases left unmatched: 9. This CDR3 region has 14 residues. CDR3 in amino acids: CASSPRQGLETQYF. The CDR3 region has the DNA TGTGCCAGCAGCCCTCGACAGGGCCTGGAGACCCAGTACTTC.

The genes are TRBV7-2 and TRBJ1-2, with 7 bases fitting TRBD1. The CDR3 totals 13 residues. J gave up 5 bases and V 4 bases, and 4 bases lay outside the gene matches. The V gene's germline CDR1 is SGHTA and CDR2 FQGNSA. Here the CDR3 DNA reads TGTGCCAGCAGCTACCTACAGGGGTATGGCTACACCTTC. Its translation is CASSYLQGYGYTF. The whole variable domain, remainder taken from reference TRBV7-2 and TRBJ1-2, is GAGVSQSPSNKVTEKGKDVELRCDPISGHTALYWYRQSLGQGLEFLIYFQGNSAPDKSGLPSDRFSAERTGGSVSTLTIQRTQQEDSAVYLCASSYLQGYGYTFGSGTRLTVV.

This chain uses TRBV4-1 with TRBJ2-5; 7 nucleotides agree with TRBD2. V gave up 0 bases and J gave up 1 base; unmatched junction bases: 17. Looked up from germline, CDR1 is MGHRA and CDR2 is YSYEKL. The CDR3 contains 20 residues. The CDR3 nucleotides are TGCGCCAGCAGCCAAGACCGTAGAGCGGCTAGCGGATTCATCCAAGAGACCCAGTACTTC. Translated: CASSQDRRAASGFIQETQYF.

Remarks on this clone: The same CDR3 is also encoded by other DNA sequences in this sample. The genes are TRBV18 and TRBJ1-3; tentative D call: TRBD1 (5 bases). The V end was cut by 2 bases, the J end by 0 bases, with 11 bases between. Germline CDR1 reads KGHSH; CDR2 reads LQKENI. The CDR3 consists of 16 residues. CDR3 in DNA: TGTGCCAGCTCACCAGGGACGGCTGACTCTGGAAACACCATATATTTT. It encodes CASSPGTADSGNTIYF.

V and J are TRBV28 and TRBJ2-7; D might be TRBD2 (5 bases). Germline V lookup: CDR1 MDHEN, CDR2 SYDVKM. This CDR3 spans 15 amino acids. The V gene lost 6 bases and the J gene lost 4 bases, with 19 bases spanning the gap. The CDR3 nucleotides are TGTGCCAGCAGCCTCGGGGTGAGTACCGGATACGAGCAGTACTTC. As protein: CASSLGVSTGYEQYF.

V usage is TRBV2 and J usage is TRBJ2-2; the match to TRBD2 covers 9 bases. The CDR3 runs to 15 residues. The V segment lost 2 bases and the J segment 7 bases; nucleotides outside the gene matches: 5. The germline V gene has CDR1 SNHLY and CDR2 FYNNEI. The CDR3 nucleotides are TGTGCCAGCAGTGAAAGGGCTAGCGGGAACGGGGAGCTGTTTTTT. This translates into CASSERASGNGELFF.

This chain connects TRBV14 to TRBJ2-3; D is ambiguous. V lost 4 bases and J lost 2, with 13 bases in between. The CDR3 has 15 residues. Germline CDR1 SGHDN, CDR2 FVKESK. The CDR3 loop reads CASSPYIGTTDTQYF. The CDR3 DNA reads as TGTGCCAGCAGCCCTTACATCGGCACCACAGATACGCAGTATTTT.

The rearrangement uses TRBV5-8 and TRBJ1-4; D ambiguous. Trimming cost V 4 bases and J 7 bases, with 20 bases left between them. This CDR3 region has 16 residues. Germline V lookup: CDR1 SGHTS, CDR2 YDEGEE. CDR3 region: CASSIGGWGNGEKLFF. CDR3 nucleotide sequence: TGTGCCAGCAGCATTGGAGGGTGGGGTAACGGTGAAAAACTGTTTTTT.

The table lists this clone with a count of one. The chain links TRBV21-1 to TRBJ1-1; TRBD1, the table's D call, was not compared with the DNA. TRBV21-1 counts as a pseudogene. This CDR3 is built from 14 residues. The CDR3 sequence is CASSRDRGLSEAFF. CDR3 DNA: TGTGCCAGCAGCCGGGACAGGGGTCTATCTGAAGCTTTCTTT.

The CDR3, as DNA: TGTGCCAGTACTCGGAGAGGCACAGATACGCAGTATTTT. It translates to CASTRRGTDTQYF. The rearrangement links TRBV19 to TRBJ2-3; unclear D gene. The CDR3 spans 13 residues. V dropped 7 bases and J dropped 1 base, with 9 bases sitting between them. CDR1 is LNHDA and CDR2 is SQIVND in the germline V gene (reference sequence).

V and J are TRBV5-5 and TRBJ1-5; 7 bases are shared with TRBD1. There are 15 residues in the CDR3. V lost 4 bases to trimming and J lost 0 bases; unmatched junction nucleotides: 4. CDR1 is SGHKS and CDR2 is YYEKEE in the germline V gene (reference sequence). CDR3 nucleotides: TGTGCCAGCAGCGGGGGACAGATTAGCAATCAGCCCCAGCATTTT. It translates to CASSGGQISNQPQHF.

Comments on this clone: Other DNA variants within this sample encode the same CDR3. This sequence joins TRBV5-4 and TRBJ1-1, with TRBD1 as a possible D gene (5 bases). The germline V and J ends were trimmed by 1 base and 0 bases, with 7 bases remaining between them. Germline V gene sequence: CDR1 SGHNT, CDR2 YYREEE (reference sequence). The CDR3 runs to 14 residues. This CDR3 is CASSLTGMNTEAFF. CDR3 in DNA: TGTGCCAGCAGCTTGACAGGAATGAACACTGAAGCTTTCTTT.

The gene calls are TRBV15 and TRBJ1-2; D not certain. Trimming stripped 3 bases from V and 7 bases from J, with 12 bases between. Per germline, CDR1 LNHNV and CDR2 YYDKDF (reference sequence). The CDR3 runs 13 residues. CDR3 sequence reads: CATSSDAVTGYTF. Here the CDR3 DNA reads TGTGCCACCAGCAGCGACGCGGTTACTGGCTACACCTTC.

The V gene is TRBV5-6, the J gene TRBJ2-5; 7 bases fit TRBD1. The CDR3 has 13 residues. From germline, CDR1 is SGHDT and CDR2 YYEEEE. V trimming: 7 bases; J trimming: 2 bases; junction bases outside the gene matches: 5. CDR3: CASLRQGQETQYF. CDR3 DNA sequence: TGTGCCAGCCTCCGACAGGGACAAGAGACCCAGTACTTC. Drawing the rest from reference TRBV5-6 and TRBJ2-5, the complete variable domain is DAGVTQSPTHLIKTRGQQVTLRCSPKSGHDTVSWYQQALGQGPQFIFQYYEEEERQRGNFPDRFSGHQFPNYSSELNVNALLLGDSALYLCASLRQGQETQYFGPGTRLLVL.

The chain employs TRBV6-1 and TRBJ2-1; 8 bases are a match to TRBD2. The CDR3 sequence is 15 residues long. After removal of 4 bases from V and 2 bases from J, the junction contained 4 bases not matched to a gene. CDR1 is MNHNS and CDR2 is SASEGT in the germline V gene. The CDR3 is CASSAVAGTYNEQFF. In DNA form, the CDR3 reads TGTGCCAGCAGTGCGGTAGCGGGAACCTACAATGAGCAGTTCTTC.

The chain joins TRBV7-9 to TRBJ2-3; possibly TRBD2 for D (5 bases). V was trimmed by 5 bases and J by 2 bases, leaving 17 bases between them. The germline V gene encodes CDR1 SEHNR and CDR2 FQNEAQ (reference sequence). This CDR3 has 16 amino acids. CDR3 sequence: CASSPRPGTYTDTQYF. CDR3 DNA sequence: TGTGCCAGCAGCCCGAGACCGGGAACATACACAGATACGCAGTATTTT.